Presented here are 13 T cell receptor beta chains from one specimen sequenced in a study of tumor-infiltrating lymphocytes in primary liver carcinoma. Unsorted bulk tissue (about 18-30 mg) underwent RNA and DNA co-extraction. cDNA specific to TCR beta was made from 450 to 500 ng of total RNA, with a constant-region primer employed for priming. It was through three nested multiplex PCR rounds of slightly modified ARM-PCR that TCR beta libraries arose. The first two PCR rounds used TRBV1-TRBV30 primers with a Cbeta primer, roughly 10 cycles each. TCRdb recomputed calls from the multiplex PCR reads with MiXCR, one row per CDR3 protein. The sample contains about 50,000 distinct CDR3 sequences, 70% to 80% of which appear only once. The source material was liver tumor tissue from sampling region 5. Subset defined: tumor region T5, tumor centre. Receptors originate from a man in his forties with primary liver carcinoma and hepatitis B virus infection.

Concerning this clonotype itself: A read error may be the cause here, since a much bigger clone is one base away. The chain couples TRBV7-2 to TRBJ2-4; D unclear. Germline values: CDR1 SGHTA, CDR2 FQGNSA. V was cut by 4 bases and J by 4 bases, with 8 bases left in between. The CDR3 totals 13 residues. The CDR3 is CTSSSAGKNIQYF. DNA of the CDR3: TGTACCAGCAGCTCCGCCGGAAAAAACATTCAGTACTTC.

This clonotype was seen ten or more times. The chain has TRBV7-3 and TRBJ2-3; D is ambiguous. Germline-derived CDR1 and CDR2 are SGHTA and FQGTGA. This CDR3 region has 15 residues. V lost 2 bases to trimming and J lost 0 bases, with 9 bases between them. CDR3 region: CASSLWGASTDTQYF. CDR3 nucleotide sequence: TGTGCCAGCAGCTTATGGGGTGCTAGCACAGATACGCAGTATTTT.

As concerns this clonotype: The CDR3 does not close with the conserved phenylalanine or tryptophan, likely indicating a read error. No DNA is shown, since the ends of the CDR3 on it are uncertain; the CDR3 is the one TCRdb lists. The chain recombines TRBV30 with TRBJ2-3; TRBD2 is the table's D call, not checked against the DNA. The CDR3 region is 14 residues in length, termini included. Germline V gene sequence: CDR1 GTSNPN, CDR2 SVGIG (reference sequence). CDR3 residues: CASGLTGGTDTQYL.

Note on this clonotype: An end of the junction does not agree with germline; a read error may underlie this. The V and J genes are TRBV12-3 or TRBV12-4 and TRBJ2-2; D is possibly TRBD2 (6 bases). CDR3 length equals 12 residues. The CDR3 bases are TGTGCCATCAGTTTGGTCCCCGGGGGGCTGTTTTTT. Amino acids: CAISLVPGGLFF.

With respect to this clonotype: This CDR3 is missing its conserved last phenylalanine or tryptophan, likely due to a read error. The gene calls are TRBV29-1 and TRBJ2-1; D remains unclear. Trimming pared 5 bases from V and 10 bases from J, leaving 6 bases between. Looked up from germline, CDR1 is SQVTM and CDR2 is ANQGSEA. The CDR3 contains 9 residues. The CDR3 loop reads CSVLQEQFI. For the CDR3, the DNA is TGCAGCGTTCTCCAGGAGCAGTTCATC.

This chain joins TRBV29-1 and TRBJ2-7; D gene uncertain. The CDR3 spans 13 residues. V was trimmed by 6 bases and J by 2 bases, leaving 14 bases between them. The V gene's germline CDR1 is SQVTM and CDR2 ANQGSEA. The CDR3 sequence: CSVVGVSTYEQYF. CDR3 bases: TGCAGCGTCGTGGGCGTATCGACCTACGAGCAGTACTTC.

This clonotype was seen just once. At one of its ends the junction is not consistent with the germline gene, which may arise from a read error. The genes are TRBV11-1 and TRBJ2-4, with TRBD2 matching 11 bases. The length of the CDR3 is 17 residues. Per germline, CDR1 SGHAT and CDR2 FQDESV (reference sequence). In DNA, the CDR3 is TGTGCCAGCAGCCTTCCCGTGACTAGCGGGGCCAGAAACATTCAGTACTTC. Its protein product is CASSLPVTSGARNIQYF.

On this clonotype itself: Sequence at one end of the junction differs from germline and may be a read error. The CDR3: CASSLKGGLTNQSQHF. CDR3 sequence (DNA): TGTGCCAGCAGCCTAAAAGGGGGACTGACGAATCAGTCCCAACACTTT. The chain has TRBV11-2 and TRBJ1-5; weak D call: TRBD1 (6 bases). Germline CDR1 is SGHAT and CDR2 is FQNNGV. The CDR3 loop spans 16 amino acids. The full variable domain, with the rest looked up from reference TRBV11-2 and TRBJ1-5, is EAGVAQSPRYKIIEKRQSVAFWCNPISGHATLYWYQQILGQGPKLLIQFQNNGVVDDSQLPKDRFSAERLKGVDSTLKIQPAKLEDSAVYLCASSLKGGLTNQSQHFGDGTRLSIL.

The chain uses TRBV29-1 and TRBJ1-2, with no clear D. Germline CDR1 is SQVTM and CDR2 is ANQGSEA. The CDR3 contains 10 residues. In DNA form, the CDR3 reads TGCACCATTGATTACTATGGCTACACCTTC. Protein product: CTIDYYGYTF.

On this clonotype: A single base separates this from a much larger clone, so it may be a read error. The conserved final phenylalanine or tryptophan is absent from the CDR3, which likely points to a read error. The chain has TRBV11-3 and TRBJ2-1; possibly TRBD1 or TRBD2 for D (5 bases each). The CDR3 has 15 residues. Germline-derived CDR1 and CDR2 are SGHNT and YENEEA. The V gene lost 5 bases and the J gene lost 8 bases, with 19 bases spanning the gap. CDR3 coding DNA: TGTGCCAGCAGCCCCCGATGGGGACCGTACGATGAGCAGTTCATC. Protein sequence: CASSPRWGPYDEQFI.

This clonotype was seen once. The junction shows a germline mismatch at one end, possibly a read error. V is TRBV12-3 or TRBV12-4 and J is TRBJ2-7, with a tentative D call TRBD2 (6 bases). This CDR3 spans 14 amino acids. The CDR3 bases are TGTGCCAGCAGTTTAAGCGGGCCCCCCTACGAGCGGTACTTC. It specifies CASSLSGPPYERYF.

The CDR3: CANMAGGAAHNEQFF. Here the CDR3 DNA reads TGCGCCAACATGGCGGGGGGCGCCGCCCACAATGAGCAGTTCTTC. The rearrangement uses TRBV5-1 and TRBJ2-1; 8 bases match TRBD2. The V segment lost 9 bases and the J segment 5 bases; nucleotides outside the gene matches: 13. The CDR3 runs to 15 residues. Per germline, CDR1 SGHRS and CDR2 YFSETQ.

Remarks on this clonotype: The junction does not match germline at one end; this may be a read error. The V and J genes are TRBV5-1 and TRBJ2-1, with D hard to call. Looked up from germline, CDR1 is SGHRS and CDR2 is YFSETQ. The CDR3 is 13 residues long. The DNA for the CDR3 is TGCGCCAGCAGCGAGGTAATGAACAATGGGCAGTTCTTC. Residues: CASSEVMNNGQFF.